The 4 T cell receptor beta chains presented below share a single source sample, sequenced in a study of STAT5B mutations in CD4+ large granular lymphocyte leukemia. Sequenced by immunoSEQ multiplex PCR; TCRdb stores in-frame clones only, minus some. The sample includes 35,000 or so clones, roughly nine tenths of them seen just once. Sequencing was carried out using CD4+ T cells from blood buffy coats. The receptors were sampled from a human donor in good health.

This chain connects TRBV5-1 to TRBJ2-6; D gene uncertain. Germline lookup yields CDR1 SGHRS and CDR2 YFSETQ. Trimming pared 0 bases from V and 1 base from J, leaving 8 bases between. This CDR3 contains 16 residues. The CDR3 DNA follows: TGCGCCAGCAGCTTGGCACCGCCTTCTGGGGCCAACGTCCTGACTTTC. As protein: CASSLAPPSGANVLTF.

This chain links TRBV7-9 with TRBJ2-7, with D perhaps matching TRBD1 (5 bases). V gave up 5 bases and J gave up 5 bases, with 19 bases separating them. Germline V lookup: CDR1 SEHNR, CDR2 FQNEAQ (reference sequence). The CDR3 loop spans 15 amino acids. The CDR3 sequence is CASSPFLPLGDEQYF. Written as DNA, the CDR3 is TGTGCCAGCAGCCCCTTTTTACCGCTAGGGGACGAGCAGTACTTC.

V and J are TRBV7-3 and TRBJ2-6; D is unclear. Trimming took 2 bases from V and 0 from J, leaving 11 bases between them. CDR1 and CDR2 (germline): SGHTA, FQGTGA. There are 17 residues in the CDR3. DNA for the CDR3: TGTGCCAGCAGCTTATTTAATTCAAACTCTGGGGCCAACGTCCTGACTTTC. This gives the protein CASSLFNSNSGANVLTF.

This rearrangement joins TRBV4-3 to TRBJ2-6, with D maybe TRBD1 (6 bases). The V gene lost 2 bases and the J gene lost 2 bases, with 7 bases spanning the gap. The CDR3 is 15 amino acids. Germline-derived CDR1 and CDR2 are LGHNA and YSLEER. Here the CDR3 reads CASSQPGAGANVLTF. The CDR3 DNA follows: TGCGCCAGCAGCCAACCAGGGGCTGGGGCCAACGTCCTGACTTTC.